The sequence of this T cell receptor (beta chain) was determined in a study of blood T cells in healthy people across ages. As regards this clonotype: Antigen unknown.

Then a second PCR, running about 6 to 12 cycles, was carried out with a sample-barcoded 5' primer and a J-beta primer mix. TCRdb independently ran MiXCR on the 5' RACE reads; one entry per CDR3 protein. Found here are roughly 700,000 distinct CDR3 sequences, approximately 31% of them singletons; the top ten hold 15%. Regarding the study as a whole: Older age coincided with a roughly linear decline in TCR beta diversity per million T cells.

The CDR3 totals 15 residues. The V gene's germline CDR1 is SGHNT and CDR2 YYREEE (reference sequence). Per sample, at least 5 micrograms of total RNA were extracted. The chain carries TRBV5-4 and TRBJ2-4; D possibly corresponds to TRBD1 (6 bases). The DNA matches TRBJ2-7 better at its end, which makes the J call doubtful. The sequencing sample was made of blood. The sequence came from a woman of 80 years or more in good health. The CDR3, as DNA: TGTGCCAGCAGCACGGGACAAGGGAGCCCCTACGAGCAGTACTTC. It encodes CASSTGQGSPYEQYF.